The T cell receptor (beta chain) described here comes from a study of blood T cell repertoires in COVID-19. On the study more broadly: The study drew acute and convalescent COVID-19 samples from the United States, Italy and Spain.

In the authors' methods: Amplification of reference gene primers was used by the study to estimate nucleated cell counts. Profiled with immunoSEQ multiplex PCR; TCRdb holds only in-frame clones, not every one. V and J calls and clone size come straight from that table; D and trimming were deduced from the DNA. The sample has about 33,000 clones; 80% to 90% are singletons. The TCR originated in a human donor in a cohort sampled during active COVID-19. The source material was peripheral blood.

CDR3 in DNA: TGCGCCAGCAGCAAAGGGACTAGCGGGCTGTACGAGCAGTACTTC. Translation gives CASSKGTSGLYEQYF. This chain links TRBV5-1 with TRBJ2-7, with 12 bases lining up with TRBD2. The V gene end was trimmed by 4 bases and the J gene end by 4 bases; junction bases not matched to a gene: 6. The CDR3 contains 15 residues. The V gene's germline CDR1 is SGHRS and CDR2 YFSETQ. The full variable domain, with the rest looked up from reference TRBV5-1 and TRBJ2-7, is KAGVTQTPRYLIKTRGQQVTLSCSPISGHRSVSWYQQTPGQGLQFLFEYFSETQRNKGNFPGRFSGRQFSNSRSEMNVSTLELGDSALYLCASSKGTSGLYEQYFGPGTRLTVT.